These T cell receptor beta chains were read from a single sample in a study of spatial heterogeneity in lung cancer. One entry per CDR3 protein, called by TCRdb with MiXCR from the 5' RACE reads. Among about 100,000 distinct CDR3 sequences listed, approximately 4.4% were seen once. Specimen: lung tumor tissue, collected at surgery. These receptors originate from a male donor with early-stage non-small cell lung cancer. CDR3s include the opening cysteine and the closing phenylalanine or tryptophan. D genes are given only for firm matches. Clone size is given for some rows only: seen once, a few or many times, or a class if the clone is expanded.

V	length	size	D	J	DNA	CDR3
TRBV14	14	many	.	TRBJ2-5	TGTGCCAGCAGCCAAGAAGGGGTTCAGGGGACCCAGTACTTC	CASSQEGVQGTQYF
TRBV5-4	13	many	.	TRBJ2-7	TGTGCCAGCAGCTTGGGCTCTGACTACGAGCAGTACTTC	CASSLGSDYEQYF
TRBV6-5	14	many	.	TRBJ2-1	TGTGCCAGCAGTTACGCCGGTGCATACAATGAGCAGTTCTTC	CASSYAGAYNEQFF
TRBV28	21	many	.	TRBJ2-1	TGTGCCAGCAGTTTATGGGGGATCCACTCCGGGTGGGAGAAATCTTACAATGAGCAGTTCTTC	CASSLWGIHSGWEKSYNEQFF
TRBV19	14	many	TRBD1	TRBJ2-1	TGTGCCAGCAGGGGACAGGGTGTCGGCAATGAGCAGTTCTTC	CASRGQGVGNEQFF
TRBV20-1	15	many	TRBD2	TRBJ2-1	TGCAGTGCCCCTAAGGAGAGTGGGACTAGTCAGGAGCAGTTCTTC	CSAPKESGTSQEQFF
TRBV28	13	many	.	TRBJ2-1	TGTGCCAGTACGGGTAGCGTAGGAGGTGAGCAGTTCTTC	CASTGSVGGEQFF
TRBV5-6	17	.	.	TRBJ1-2	TGTGCCAGCAGCTTGGGGCTGGGGGCCGCGGTCGGAGAGGGCTACACCTTC	CASSLGLGAAVGEGYTF
TRBV28	17	many	TRBD1	TRBJ1-6	TGTGCCAGCAGCCATGCATGGTGGGACAGGGGGGTTTCACCCCTCCACTTT	CASSHAWWDRGVSPLHF
TRBV3-1	14	many	TRBD2	TRBJ2-2	TGTGCCAGCAGCCTCTCCAGCGGGACGGGGGAGCTGTTTTTT	CASSLSSGTGELFF
TRBV5-4	16	many	.	TRBJ2-1	TGTGCCAGCAGCTTGGAGGTGGCTTTGAGTGGAGATGAGCAGTTCTTC	CASSLEVALSGDEQFF
TRBV2	16	.	.	TRBJ1-4	TGTGCCAGCAGTCGGGGGGGAAAAGGAACTAATGAAAAACTGTTTTTT	CASSRGGKGTNEKLFF
TRBV2	15	many	.	TRBJ1-2	TGTGCCAGCAGTGAAGTCGCTGTGCAAAACTATGGCTACACCTTC	CASSEVAVQNYGYTF